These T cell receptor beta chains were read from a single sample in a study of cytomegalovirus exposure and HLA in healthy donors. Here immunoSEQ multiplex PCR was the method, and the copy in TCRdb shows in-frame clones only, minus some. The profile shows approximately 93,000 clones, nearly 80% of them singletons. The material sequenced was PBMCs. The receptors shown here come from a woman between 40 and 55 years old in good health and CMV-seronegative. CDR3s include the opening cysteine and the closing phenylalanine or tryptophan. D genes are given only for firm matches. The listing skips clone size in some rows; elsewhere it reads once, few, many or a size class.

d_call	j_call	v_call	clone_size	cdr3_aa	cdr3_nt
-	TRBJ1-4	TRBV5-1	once	CASSPRGEAEKLFF	TGCGCCAGCAGTCCCCGGGGGGAAGCTGAAAAACTGTTTTTT
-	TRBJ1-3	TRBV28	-	CASISRGSGNTIYF	TGTGCCAGCATAAGTAGGGGGTCTGGAAACACCATATATTTT
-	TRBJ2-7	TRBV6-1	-	CASSSRSLSYEQYF	TGTGCCAGCAGTTCCCGGTCCCTCTCCTACGAGCAGTACTTC
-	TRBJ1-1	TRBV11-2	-	CASSLVERGTEAFF	TGTGCCAGCAGCTTAGTGGAGAGGGGGACTGAAGCTTTCTTT
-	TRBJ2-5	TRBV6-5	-	CASSYSHSRGETQYF	TGTGCCAGCAGTTACTCGCACAGCCGCGGGGAGACCCAGTACTTC
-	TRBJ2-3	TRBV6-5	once	CASSPYSRGTQYF	TGTGCCAGCAGTCCATATTCTCGGGGTACGCAGTATTTT
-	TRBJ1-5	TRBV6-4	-	CASSVGSNQPQHF	TGTGCCAGCAGCGTCGGGAGTAATCAGCCCCAGCATTTT
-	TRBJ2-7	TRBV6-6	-	CASSLLQGYVYEQYF	TGTGCCAGCAGTCTCTTGCAGGGTTACGTTTACGAGCAGTACTTC
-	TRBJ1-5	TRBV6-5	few	CASSYSRGNQPQHF	TGTGCCAGCAGTTACTCGAGGGGCAATCAGCCCCAGCATTTT
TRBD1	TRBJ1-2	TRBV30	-	CAWSFRDSRGYTF	TGTGCCTGGAGTTTCCGGGACAGCAGGGGCTACACCTTC
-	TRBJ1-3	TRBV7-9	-	CASSLAGYGNTIYF	TGTGCCAGCAGCTTAGCCGGGTACGGAAACACCATATATTTT
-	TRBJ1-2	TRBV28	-	CASSLEGGGGYTF	TGTGCCAGCAGTTTAGAGGGAGGCGGTGGCTACACCTTC
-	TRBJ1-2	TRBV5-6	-	CASSLAGWSGYTF	TGTGCCAGCAGCTTGGCAGGGTGGAGTGGCTACACCTTC
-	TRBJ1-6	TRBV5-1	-	CASSLEVGVSPLHF	TGCGCCAGCAGCTTGGAGGTAGGGGTATCACCCCTCCACTTT
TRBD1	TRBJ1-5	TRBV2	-	CASSPDRGNQPQHF	TGTGCCAGCAGCCCGGACAGGGGCAATCAGCCCCAGCATTTT
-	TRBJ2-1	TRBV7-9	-	CASSLGPGHNEQFF	TGTGCCAGCAGCTTAGGGCCGGGTCACAATGAGCAGTTCTTC
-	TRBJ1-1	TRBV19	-	CASWGRGATEAFF	TGTGCCAGTTGGGGGAGGGGTGCCACTGAAGCTTTCTTT
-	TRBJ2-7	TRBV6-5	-	CASSQRQAYEQYF	TGTGCCAGCAGCCAACGACAGGCCTACGAGCAGTACTTC
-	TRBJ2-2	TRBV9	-	CASSVNGGNTGELFF	TGTGCCAGCAGCGTGAACGGGGGGAACACCGGGGAGCTGTTTTTT
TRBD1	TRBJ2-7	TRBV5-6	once	CASSLAGQTYEQYF	TGTGCCAGCAGCTTGGCGGGACAGACCTACGAGCAGTACTTC
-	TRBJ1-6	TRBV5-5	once	CASSTHVESRRNSPLHF	TGTGCCAGCAGCACCCATGTTGAATCACGGAGAAATTCACCCCTCCACTTT
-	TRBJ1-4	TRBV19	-	CASSVDPWTAANEKLFF	TGTGCCAGTAGTGTAGACCCTTGGACAGCGGCGAATGAAAAACTGTTTTTT
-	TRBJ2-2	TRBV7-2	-	CASSLESGNTGELFF	TGTGCCAGCAGCTTAGAATCAGGGAACACCGGGGAGCTGTTTTTT
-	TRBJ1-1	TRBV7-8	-	CASSLSGGYTEAFF	TGTGCCAGCAGCTTATCTGGGGGGTACACTGAAGCTTTCTTT
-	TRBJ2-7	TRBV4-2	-	CASSAYRDSYEQYF	TGTGCCAGCAGCGCTTACAGGGACTCCTACGAGCAGTACTTC
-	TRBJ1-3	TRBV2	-	CASRDTGSGNTIYF	TGTGCCAGCAGGGATACAGGGTCGGGAAACACCATATATTTT
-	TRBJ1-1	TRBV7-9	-	CASSLFAEAFF	TGTGCCAGCAGCTTATTCGCTGAAGCTTTCTTT
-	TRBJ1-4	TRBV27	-	CASSLGGRDEKLFF	TGTGCCAGCAGTTTAGGGGGGAGGGATGAAAAACTGTTTTTT
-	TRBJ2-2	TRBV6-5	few	CASSYRGFTGELFF	TGTGCCAGCAGTTACCGGGGGTTCACCGGGGAGCTGTTTTTT
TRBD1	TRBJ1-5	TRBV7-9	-	CASSWGDSSNQPQHF	TGTGCCAGCAGCTGGGGGGACAGTAGCAATCAGCCCCAGCATTTT
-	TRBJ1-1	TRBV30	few	CAWSHRGATEAFF	TGTGCCTGGAGCCACCGGGGGGCGACTGAAGCTTTCTTT
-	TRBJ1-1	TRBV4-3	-	CASSQAEGVTEAFF	TGCGCCAGCAGCCAAGCGGAGGGAGTCACTGAAGCTTTCTTT
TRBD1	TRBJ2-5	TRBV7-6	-	CASSPRGQGYETQYF	TGTGCCAGCAGCCCGCGGGGACAGGGATACGAGACCCAGTACTTC
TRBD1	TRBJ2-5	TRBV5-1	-	CASSLRTGVLAQGETQYF	TGCGCCAGCAGCTTGAGGACAGGGGTGCTGGCCCAAGGGGAGACCCAGTACTTC
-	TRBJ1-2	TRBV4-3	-	CASSQVNTNYGYTF	TGCGCCAGCAGCCAAGTAAATACTAACTATGGCTACACCTTC
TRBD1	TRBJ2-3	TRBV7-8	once	CASSPTLGTGGTDTQYF	TGTGCCAGCAGCCCTACTCTAGGGACAGGGGGCACAGATACGCAGTATTTT
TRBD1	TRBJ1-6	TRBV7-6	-	CASSPRQGANSPLHF	TGTGCCAGCAGCCCTCGACAGGGGGCGAATTCACCCCTCCACTTT
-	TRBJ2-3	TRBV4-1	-	CASSQDRRGQYF	TGCGCCAGCAGCCAAGATAGGCGGGGGCAGTATTTT
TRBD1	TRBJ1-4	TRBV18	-	CASSPDREKLFF	TGTGCCAGCTCACCGGACAGGGAAAAACTGTTTTTT
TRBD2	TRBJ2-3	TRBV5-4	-	CASSLMLAGDPSTDTQYF	TGTGCCAGCAGCTTGATGCTAGCGGGGGACCCTAGCACAGATACGCAGTATTTT
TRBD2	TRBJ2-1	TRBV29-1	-	CSVGGSGGYNEQFF	TGCAGCGTTGGCGGCAGCGGGGGCTACAATGAGCAGTTCTTC
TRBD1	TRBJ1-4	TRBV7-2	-	CASSYNRGQGEKLFF	TGTGCCAGCAGCTACAACAGGGGGCAGGGTGAAAAACTGTTTTTT
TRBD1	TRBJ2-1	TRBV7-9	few	CASTNRGHNEQFF	TGTGCCAGCACTAACAGGGGTCACAATGAGCAGTTCTTC
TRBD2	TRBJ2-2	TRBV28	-	CASSPFPGLAVTGELFF	TGTGCCAGCAGTCCGTTCCCGGGACTAGCGGTCACCGGGGAGCTGTTTTTT
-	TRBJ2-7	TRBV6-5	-	CASSYSRQGGYEQYF	TGTGCCAGCAGTTACTCTCGGCAGGGTGGCTACGAGCAGTACTTC
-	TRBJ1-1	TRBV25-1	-	CASSEPGENTEAFF	TGTGCCAGCAGTGAGCCCGGAGAGAACACTGAAGCTTTCTTT
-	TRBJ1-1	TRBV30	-	CAWGGGPGIAFF	TGTGCCTGGGGGGGAGGTCCCGGGATAGCTTTCTTT
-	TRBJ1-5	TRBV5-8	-	CASSLRSVLSNQPQHF	TGTGCCAGCAGCTTGCGGTCCGTCCTTAGCAATCAGCCCCAGCATTTT
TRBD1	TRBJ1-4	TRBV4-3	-	CASSGTGQGTEKLFF	TGCGCCAGCAGCGGGACGGGACAGGGGACTGAAAAACTGTTTTTT
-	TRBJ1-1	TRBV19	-	CASSIEISLKNTEAFF	TGTGCCAGTAGTATAGAAATCAGTCTGAAGAACACTGAAGCTTTCTTT
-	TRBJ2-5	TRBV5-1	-	CASSPGVGKGETQYF	TGCGCCAGCAGCCCGGGGGTGGGGAAGGGAGAGACCCAGTACTTC
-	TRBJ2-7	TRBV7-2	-	CASSQGPREQYF	TGTGCCAGCAGCCAGGGCCCTCGCGAGCAGTACTTC
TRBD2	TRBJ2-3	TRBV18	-	CASSPRGGGGTDTQYF	TGTGCCAGCTCACCACGGGGCGGGGGAGGCACAGATACGCAGTATTTT
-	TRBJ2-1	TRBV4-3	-	CASSRSTGSYNEQFF	TGCGCCAGCAGCCGATCGACGGGGTCCTACAATGAGCAGTTCTTC
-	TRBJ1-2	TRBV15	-	CATSRDRTRTNYGYTF	TGTGCCACCAGCAGAGATCGGACAAGAACTAACTATGGCTACACCTTC
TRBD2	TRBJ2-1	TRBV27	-	CASSFYRGGYNEQFF	TGTGCCAGCAGTTTCTACCGGGGGGGGTACAATGAGCAGTTCTTC
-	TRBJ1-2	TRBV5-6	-	CASSSLEGVYGYTF	TGTGCCAGCAGCTCCCTTGAGGGGGTCTATGGCTACACCTTC
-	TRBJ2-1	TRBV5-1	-	CASSLRSPTQRSYNEQFF	TGCGCCAGCAGCTTGAGGAGCCCGACGCAACGCTCCTACAATGAGCAGTTCTTC
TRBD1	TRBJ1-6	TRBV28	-	CASSSGTRDRNSPLHF	TGTGCCAGCAGTTCAGGGACCCGGGACAGAAATTCACCCCTCCACTTT